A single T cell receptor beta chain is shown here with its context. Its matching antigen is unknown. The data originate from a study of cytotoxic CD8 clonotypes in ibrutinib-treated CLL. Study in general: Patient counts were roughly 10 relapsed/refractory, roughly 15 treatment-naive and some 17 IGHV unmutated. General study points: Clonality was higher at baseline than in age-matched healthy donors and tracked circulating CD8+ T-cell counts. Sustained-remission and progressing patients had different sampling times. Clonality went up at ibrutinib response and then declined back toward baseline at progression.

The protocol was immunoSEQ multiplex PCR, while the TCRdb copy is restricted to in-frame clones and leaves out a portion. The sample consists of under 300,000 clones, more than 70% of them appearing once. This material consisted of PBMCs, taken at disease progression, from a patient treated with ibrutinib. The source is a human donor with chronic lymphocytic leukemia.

The CDR3 sequence: CASSFDTGELFF. The CDR3 DNA sequence: TGTGCCAGCAGCTTCGACACCGGGGAGCTGTTTTTT. This chain connects TRBV5-6 to TRBJ2-2, with D unclear. This CDR3 is 12 amino acids long. Germline CDR1 and CDR2: SGHDT and YYEEEE. The V end lost 2 bases, the J end lost 3 bases, and 2 bases lay between the germline ends.